These T cell receptor beta chains were read from a single sample in a study of blood T cell repertoires in COVID-19. Sequencing used immunoSEQ multiplex PCR; TCRdb keeps in-frame clones, though not all of them. The sample records approximately 75,000 clones, over 60% being singletons. Source material: peripheral blood. Every receptor here comes from a woman at least 80 years old with active or convalescent COVID-19. The CDR3 runs from the conserved cysteine through the conserved F or W. Fields, in order: D gene, V gene, clone size, J gene, CDR3 protein, CDR3 DNA. The D gene is left open where the match is weak. Where a row states a size, it is once, few, many or the class of an expanded clone; other rows omit it.

d_gene: NA
v_gene: TRBV6-2/TRBV6-3
abundance: few
j_gene: TRBJ2-7
CDR3aa: CASSYRQEGPYEQYF
CDR3nt: TGTGCCAGCAGTTACCGGCAGGAGGGTCCCTACGAGCAGTACTTC

d_gene: TRBD1
v_gene: TRBV6-2/TRBV6-3
abundance: NA
j_gene: TRBJ1-5
CDR3aa: CASSYGTGDQPQHF
CDR3nt: TGTGCCAGCAGTTACGGGACAGGGGATCAGCCCCAGCATTTT

d_gene: TRBD1
v_gene: TRBV10-3
abundance: NA
j_gene: TRBJ1-1
CDR3aa: CAISGTTGSNTEAFF
CDR3nt: TGTGCCATCAGTGGGACGACAGGGTCGAACACTGAAGCTTTCTTT

d_gene: TRBD1
v_gene: TRBV11-2
abundance: once
j_gene: TRBJ2-3
CDR3aa: CASSLGQIFTDTQYF
CDR3nt: TGTGCCAGCAGCCTGGGACAGATTTTCACAGATACGCAGTATTTT

d_gene: TRBD1
v_gene: TRBV6-2/TRBV6-3
abundance: NA
j_gene: TRBJ1-2
CDR3aa: CASSKIPGQGSYGYTF
CDR3nt: TGTGCCAGCAGTAAGATTCCGGGACAGGGTTCCTATGGCTACACCTTC

d_gene: TRBD1
v_gene: TRBV4-3
abundance: NA
j_gene: TRBJ2-3
CDR3aa: CASSRSTAAGQGPSDTQYF
CDR3nt: TGCGCCAGCAGCCGAAGCACGGCCGCCGGACAGGGACCCTCCGATACGCAGTATTTT

d_gene: TRBD2
v_gene: TRBV4-3
abundance: NA
j_gene: TRBJ2-3
CDR3aa: CASSQPGLGADTQYF
CDR3nt: TGCGCCAGCAGCCAACCGGGACTAGGGGCGGATACGCAGTATTTT

d_gene: TRBD2
v_gene: TRBV9
abundance: once
j_gene: TRBJ2-3
CDR3aa: CASSAIPSGPTQYF
CDR3nt: TGTGCCAGCAGCGCAATACCTAGCGGGCCTACGCAGTATTTT

d_gene: NA
v_gene: TRBV5-6
abundance: NA
j_gene: TRBJ1-2
CDR3aa: CASSLTGIGEGYTF
CDR3nt: TGTGCCAGCAGCTTGACGGGGATCGGTGAAGGCTACACCTTC

d_gene: NA
v_gene: TRBV7-9
abundance: NA
j_gene: TRBJ2-7
CDR3aa: CASSHEGYEQYF
CDR3nt: TGTGCCAGCAGCCACGAGGGTTACGAGCAGTACTTC

d_gene: TRBD1
v_gene: TRBV28
abundance: NA
j_gene: TRBJ1-2
CDR3aa: CASSLLDRGRGYTF
CDR3nt: TGTGCCAGCAGCCTTCTGGACAGGGGACGAGGCTACACCTTC

d_gene: NA
v_gene: TRBV18
abundance: NA
j_gene: TRBJ1-4
CDR3aa: CASSLRGLLTNEKLFF
CDR3nt: TGTGCCAGCTCACTCCGAGGGCTGTTGACTAATGAAAAACTGTTTTTT

d_gene: NA
v_gene: TRBV7-2
abundance: NA
j_gene: TRBJ1-1
CDR3aa: CASSLYSSGNTEAFF
CDR3nt: TGTGCCAGCAGCTTATACAGTTCGGGAAACACTGAAGCTTTCTTT

d_gene: TRBD2
v_gene: TRBV7-2
abundance: NA
j_gene: TRBJ2-5
CDR3aa: CASSRTSGGARYETQYF
CDR3nt: TGTGCCAGCAGCCGGACTAGCGGGGGGGCGCGTTATGAGACCCAGTACTTC

d_gene: NA
v_gene: TRBV7-6
abundance: NA
j_gene: TRBJ2-1
CDR3aa: CASSLEGGSTTYNEQFF
CDR3nt: TGTGCCAGCAGCTTAGAAGGCGGGTCTACAACCTACAATGAGCAGTTCTTC

d_gene: NA
v_gene: TRBV5-1
abundance: NA
j_gene: TRBJ1-2
CDR3aa: CASSLGGAGSGYTF
CDR3nt: TGCGCCAGCAGCTTAGGCGGGGCAGGGAGTGGCTACACCTTC

d_gene: NA
v_gene: TRBV7-2
abundance: NA
j_gene: TRBJ1-2
CDR3aa: CASSLQWRSPGEGYTF
CDR3nt: TGTGCCAGCAGCTTACAGTGGCGGTCCCCCGGGGAGGGCTACACCTTC

d_gene: NA
v_gene: TRBV5-6
abundance: once
j_gene: TRBJ2-5
CDR3aa: CASSSDSLETQYF
CDR3nt: TGTGCCAGCAGCTCGGACAGTCTGGAGACCCAGTACTTC

d_gene: NA
v_gene: TRBV11-2
abundance: once
j_gene: TRBJ1-3
CDR3aa: CASSRYLEGNTIYF
CDR3nt: TGTGCCAGCAGCCGATACCTAGAAGGAAACACCATATATTTT

d_gene: NA
v_gene: TRBV25-1
abundance: NA
j_gene: TRBJ1-2
CDR3aa: CASSLQANYGYTF
CDR3nt: TGTGCCAGCAGTTTACAAGCTAACTATGGCTACACCTTC

d_gene: NA
v_gene: TRBV3-1/TRBV3-2
abundance: once
j_gene: TRBJ1-1
CDR3aa: CASSQDGAGTEAFF
CDR3nt: TGTGCCAGCAGCCAAGATGGGGCAGGCACTGAAGCTTTCTTT

d_gene: NA
v_gene: TRBV30
abundance: NA
j_gene: TRBJ1-5
CDR3aa: CAWSVRRGLNQPQHF
CDR3nt: TGTGCCTGGAGTGTACGCAGGGGCCTCAATCAGCCCCAGCATTTT

d_gene: NA
v_gene: TRBV19
abundance: NA
j_gene: TRBJ1-1
CDR3aa: CASMRAQNTEAFF
CDR3nt: TGTGCCAGTATGAGGGCACAGAACACTGAAGCTTTCTTT

d_gene: TRBD2
v_gene: TRBV5-1
abundance: NA
j_gene: TRBJ2-1
CDR3aa: CASSLGREGGEQFF
CDR3nt: TGCGCCAGCAGCCTGGGCAGGGAGGGTGGTGAGCAGTTCTTC

d_gene: NA
v_gene: TRBV6-5
abundance: NA
j_gene: TRBJ2-2
CDR3aa: CASTLAANTGELFF
CDR3nt: TGTGCCAGCACGTTAGCGGCGAACACCGGGGAGCTGTTTTTT

d_gene: NA
v_gene: TRBV7-6
abundance: NA
j_gene: TRBJ2-2
CDR3aa: CASSLKFRGGGFDNTGELFF
CDR3nt: TGTGCCAGCAGCTTAAAATTTAGGGGAGGAGGGTTCGACAACACCGGGGAGCTGTTTTTT

d_gene: TRBD1
v_gene: TRBV28
abundance: NA
j_gene: TRBJ2-7
CDR3aa: CASIYRDSHEQYF
CDR3nt: TGTGCCAGCATTTACCGGGACAGCCACGAGCAGTACTTC

d_gene: NA
v_gene: TRBV29-1
abundance: few
j_gene: TRBJ1-1
CDR3aa: CSVEYRPGTEAFF
CDR3nt: TGCAGCGTTGAGTACCGACCGGGCACTGAAGCTTTCTTT

d_gene: NA
v_gene: TRBV19
abundance: once
j_gene: TRBJ1-1
CDR3aa: CASSPIAETEAFF
CDR3nt: TGTGCCAGTAGTCCGATCGCCGAGACTGAAGCTTTCTTT

d_gene: TRBD1
v_gene: TRBV11-2
abundance: NA
j_gene: TRBJ1-2
CDR3aa: CASTIDRGQNYGYTF
CDR3nt: TGTGCCAGCACCATCGACAGGGGGCAAAACTATGGCTACACCTTC

d_gene: TRBD1
v_gene: TRBV19
abundance: many
j_gene: TRBJ1-3
CDR3aa: CASSIQGAGGNTIYF
CDR3nt: TGTGCCAGTAGTATCCAGGGGGCAGGTGGAAACACCATATATTTT

d_gene: NA
v_gene: TRBV25-1
abundance: NA
j_gene: TRBJ1-1
CDR3aa: CASSLSTEAFF
CDR3nt: TGTGCCAGCAGCCTCAGCACTGAAGCTTTCTTT

d_gene: NA
v_gene: TRBV7-3
abundance: medium-sized
j_gene: TRBJ2-1
CDR3aa: CASSFLGGASNEQFF
CDR3nt: TGTGCCAGCAGCTTCTTAGGGGGGGCCTCCAATGAGCAGTTCTTC

d_gene: NA
v_gene: TRBV15
abundance: NA
j_gene: TRBJ2-3
CDR3aa: CATSTPSSGNYPSTDTQYF
CDR3nt: TGTGCCACCAGCACCCCCAGCTCCGGCAACTACCCTAGCACAGATACGCAGTATTTT

d_gene: NA
v_gene: TRBV5-1
abundance: NA
j_gene: TRBJ1-3
CDR3aa: CASSLDSSGNTIYF
CDR3nt: TGCGCCAGCAGCTTGGACAGCTCTGGAAACACCATATATTTT

d_gene: TRBD2
v_gene: TRBV7-9
abundance: large
j_gene: TRBJ2-3
CDR3aa: CASSLERGGAHTQYF
CDR3nt: TGTGCCAGCAGCTTAGAACGGGGGGGTGCCCATACGCAGTATTTT

d_gene: TRBD1
v_gene: TRBV6-2/TRBV6-3
abundance: many
j_gene: TRBJ1-5
CDR3aa: CASSSTGTNQPQHF
CDR3nt: TGTGCCAGCAGTTCGACAGGGACCAATCAGCCCCAGCATTTT

d_gene: TRBD2
v_gene: TRBV6-2/TRBV6-3
abundance: NA
j_gene: TRBJ2-7
CDR3aa: CASSAPELAGAETYEQYF
CDR3nt: TGTGCCAGCAGTGCCCCGGAACTAGCGGGTGCGGAAACCTACGAGCAGTACTTC

d_gene: TRBD1
v_gene: TRBV5-6
abundance: NA
j_gene: TRBJ2-7
CDR3aa: CASSLTGDVYEQYF
CDR3nt: TGTGCCAGCAGCCTGACAGGGGATGTGTACGAGCAGTACTTC

d_gene: NA
v_gene: TRBV2
abundance: NA
j_gene: TRBJ2-3
CDR3aa: CASKRDTDTQYF
CDR3nt: TGTGCCAGCAAGAGGGACACAGATACGCAGTATTTT

d_gene: NA
v_gene: TRBV5-5
abundance: NA
j_gene: TRBJ1-2
CDR3aa: CASSLAGAGYGYTF
CDR3nt: TGTGCCAGCAGCTTGGCAGGGGCTGGCTATGGCTACACCTTC

d_gene: TRBD2
v_gene: TRBV7-2
abundance: NA
j_gene: TRBJ2-2
CDR3aa: CASNLAGGLGELFF
CDR3nt: TGTGCCAGCAATCTAGCGGGGGGGCTCGGGGAGCTGTTTTTT

d_gene: NA
v_gene: TRBV7-8
abundance: NA
j_gene: TRBJ2-1
CDR3aa: CASSGRTFGEQFF
CDR3nt: TGTGCCAGCAGCGGACGGACTTTTGGGGAGCAGTTCTTC

d_gene: TRBD2
v_gene: TRBV9
abundance: NA
j_gene: TRBJ2-3
CDR3aa: CASSEASGGPGDTQYF
CDR3nt: TGTGCCAGCAGCGAGGCTAGCGGGGGGCCCGGGGATACGCAGTATTTT

d_gene: NA
v_gene: TRBV30
abundance: NA
j_gene: TRBJ2-2
CDR3aa: CAWSVGQFGTGELFF
CDR3nt: TGTGCCTGGAGTGTGGGCCAGTTTGGCACCGGGGAGCTGTTTTTT

d_gene: TRBD2
v_gene: TRBV6-6
abundance: once
j_gene: TRBJ2-1
CDR3aa: CASSHENTGLAGGGEQFF
CDR3nt: TGTGCCAGCAGTCACGAAAACACGGGACTAGCGGGGGGGGGTGAGCAGTTCTTC

d_gene: NA
v_gene: TRBV5-4
abundance: NA
j_gene: TRBJ1-3
CDR3aa: CASSLDPGDTIYF
CDR3nt: TGTGCCAGCAGCTTGGACCCCGGGGACACCATATATTTT

d_gene: NA
v_gene: TRBV4-1
abundance: NA
j_gene: TRBJ1-1
CDR3aa: CASSQDGLVNTEAFF
CDR3nt: TGCGCCAGCAGCCAAGATGGACTCGTGAACACTGAAGCTTTCTTT

d_gene: NA
v_gene: TRBV29-1
abundance: few
j_gene: TRBJ2-5
CDR3aa: CSLSGEEETQYF
CDR3nt: TGCAGCTTATCAGGGGAAGAAGAGACCCAGTACTTC

d_gene: TRBD2
v_gene: TRBV5-1
abundance: NA
j_gene: TRBJ2-5
CDR3aa: CASSPGLLAGGRQETQYF
CDR3nt: TGCGCCAGCAGCCCGGGGCTTCTAGCGGGGGGGAGACAAGAGACCCAGTACTTC

d_gene: TRBD2
v_gene: TRBV7-7
abundance: NA
j_gene: TRBJ2-5
CDR3aa: CASSLSGAGETQYF
CDR3nt: TGTGCTAGCAGCCTTAGCGGGGCGGGGGAGACCCAGTACTTC